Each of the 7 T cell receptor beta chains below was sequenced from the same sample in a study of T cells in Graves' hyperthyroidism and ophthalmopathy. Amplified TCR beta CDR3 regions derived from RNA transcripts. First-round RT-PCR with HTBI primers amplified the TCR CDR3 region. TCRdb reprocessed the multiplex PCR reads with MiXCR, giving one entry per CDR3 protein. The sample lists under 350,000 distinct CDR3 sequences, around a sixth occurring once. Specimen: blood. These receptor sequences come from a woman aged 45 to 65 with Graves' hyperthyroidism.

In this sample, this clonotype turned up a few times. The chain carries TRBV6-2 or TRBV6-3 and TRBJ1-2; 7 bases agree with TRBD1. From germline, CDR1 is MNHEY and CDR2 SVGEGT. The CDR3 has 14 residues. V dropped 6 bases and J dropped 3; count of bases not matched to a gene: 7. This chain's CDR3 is CASSFITGDYGYTF. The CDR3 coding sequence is TGTGCCAGCAGCTTCATTACAGGGGACTATGGCTACACCTTC.

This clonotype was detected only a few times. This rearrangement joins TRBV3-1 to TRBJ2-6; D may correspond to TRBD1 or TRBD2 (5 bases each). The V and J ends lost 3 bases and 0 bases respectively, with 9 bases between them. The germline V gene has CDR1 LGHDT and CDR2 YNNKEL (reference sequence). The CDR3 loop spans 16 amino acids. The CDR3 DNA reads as TGTGCCAGCAGCCAGGGGACCCTCTCTGGGGCCAACGTCCTGACTTTC. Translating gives CASSQGTLSGANVLTF.

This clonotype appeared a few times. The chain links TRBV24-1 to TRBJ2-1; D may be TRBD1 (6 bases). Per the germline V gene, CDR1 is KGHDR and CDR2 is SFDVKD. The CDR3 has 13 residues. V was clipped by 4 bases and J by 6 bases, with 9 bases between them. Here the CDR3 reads CATSDLDSNEQFF. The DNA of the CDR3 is TGTGCCACCAGTGACCTGGACAGCAATGAGCAGTTCTTC.

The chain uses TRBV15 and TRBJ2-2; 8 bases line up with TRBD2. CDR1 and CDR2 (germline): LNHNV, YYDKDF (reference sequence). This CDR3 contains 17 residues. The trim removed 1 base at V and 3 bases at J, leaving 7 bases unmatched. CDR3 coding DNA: TGTGCCACCAGCAGAGGACCGGGGGGGGCCGACACCGGGGAGCTGTTTTTT. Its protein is CATSRGPGGADTGELFF. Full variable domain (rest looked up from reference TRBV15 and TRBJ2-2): DAMVIQNPRYQVTQFGKPVTLSCSQTLNHNVMYWYQQKSSQAPKLLFHYYDKDFNNEADTPDNFQSRRPNTSFCFLDIRSPGLGDTAMYLCATSRGPGGADTGELFFGEGSRLTVL.

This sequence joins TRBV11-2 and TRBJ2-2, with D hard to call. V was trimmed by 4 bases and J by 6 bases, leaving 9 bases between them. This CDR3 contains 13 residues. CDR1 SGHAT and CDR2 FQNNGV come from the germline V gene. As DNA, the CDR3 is TGTGCCAGCAGCTCATGGACGGCCGGGGAGCTGTTTTTT. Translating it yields CASSSWTAGELFF.

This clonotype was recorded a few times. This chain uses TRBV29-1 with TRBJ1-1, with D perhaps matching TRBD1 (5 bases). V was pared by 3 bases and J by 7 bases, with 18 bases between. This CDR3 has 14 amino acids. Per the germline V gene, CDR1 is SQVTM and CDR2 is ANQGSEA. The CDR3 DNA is TGCAGCGTTGATGGCCGCAACGGGGGGGGTGAAGCTTTCTTT. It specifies CSVDGRNGGGEAFF.

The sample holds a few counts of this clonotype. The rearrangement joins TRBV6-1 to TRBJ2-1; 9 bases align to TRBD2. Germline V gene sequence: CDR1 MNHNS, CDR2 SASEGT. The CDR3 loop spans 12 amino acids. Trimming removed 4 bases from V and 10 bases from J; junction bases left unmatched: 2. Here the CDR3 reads CASSVLAGEQFF. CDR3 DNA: TGTGCCAGCAGTGTTCTAGCGGGAGAGCAGTTCTTC.